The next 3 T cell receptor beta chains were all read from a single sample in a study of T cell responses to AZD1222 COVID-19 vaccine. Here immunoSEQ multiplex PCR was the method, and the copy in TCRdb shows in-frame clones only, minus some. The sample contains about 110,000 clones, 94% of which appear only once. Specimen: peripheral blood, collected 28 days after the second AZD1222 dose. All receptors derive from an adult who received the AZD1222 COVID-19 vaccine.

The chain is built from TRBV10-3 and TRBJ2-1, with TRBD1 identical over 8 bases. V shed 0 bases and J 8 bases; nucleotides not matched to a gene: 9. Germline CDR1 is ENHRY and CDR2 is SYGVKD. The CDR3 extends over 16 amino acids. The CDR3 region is CAISESMDRVGHEQFF. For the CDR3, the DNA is TGTGCCATCAGTGAGTCGATGGACAGGGTGGGCCATGAGCAGTTCTTC.

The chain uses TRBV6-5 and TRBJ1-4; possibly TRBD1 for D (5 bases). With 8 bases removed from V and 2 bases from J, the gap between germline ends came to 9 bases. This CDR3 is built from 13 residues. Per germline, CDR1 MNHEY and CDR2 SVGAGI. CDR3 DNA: TGTGCCAGCGGGGCAGGGACTAATGAAAAACTGTTTTTT. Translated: CASGAGTNEKLFF.

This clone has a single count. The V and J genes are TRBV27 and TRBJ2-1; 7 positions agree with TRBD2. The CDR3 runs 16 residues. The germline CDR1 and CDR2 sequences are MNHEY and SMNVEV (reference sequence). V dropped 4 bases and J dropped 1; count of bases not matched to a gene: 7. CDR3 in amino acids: CASSYSGTASYNEQFF. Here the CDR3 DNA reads TGTGCCAGCAGTTACAGCGGGACCGCGTCCTACAATGAGCAGTTCTTC.